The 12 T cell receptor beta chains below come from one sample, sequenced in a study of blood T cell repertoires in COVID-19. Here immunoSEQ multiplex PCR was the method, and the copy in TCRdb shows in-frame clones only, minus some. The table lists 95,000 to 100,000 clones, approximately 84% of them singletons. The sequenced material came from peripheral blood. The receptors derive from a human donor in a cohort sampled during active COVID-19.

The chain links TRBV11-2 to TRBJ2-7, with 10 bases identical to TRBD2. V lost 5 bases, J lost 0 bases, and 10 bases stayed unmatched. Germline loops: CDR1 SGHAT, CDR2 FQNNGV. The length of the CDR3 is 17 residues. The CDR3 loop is CASSATILAGSSYEQYF. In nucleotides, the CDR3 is TGTGCCAGCAGCGCCACCATACTAGCGGGAAGCTCCTACGAGCAGTACTTC.

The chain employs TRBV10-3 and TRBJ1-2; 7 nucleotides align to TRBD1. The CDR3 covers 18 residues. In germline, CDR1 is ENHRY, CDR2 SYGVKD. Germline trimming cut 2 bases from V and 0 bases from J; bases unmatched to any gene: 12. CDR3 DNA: TGTGCCATCAGTGAGGGGTCGGGCAGGGGGGCCTCTAACTATGGCTACACCTTC. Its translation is CAISEGSGRGASNYGYTF.

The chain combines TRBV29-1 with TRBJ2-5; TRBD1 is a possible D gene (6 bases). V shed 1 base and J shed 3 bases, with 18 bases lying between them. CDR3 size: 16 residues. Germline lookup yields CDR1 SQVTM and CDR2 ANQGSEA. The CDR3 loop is CSVEGVGYRAEETQYF. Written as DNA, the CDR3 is TGCAGCGTTGAAGGTGTAGGCTACAGGGCTGAAGAGACCCAGTACTTC.

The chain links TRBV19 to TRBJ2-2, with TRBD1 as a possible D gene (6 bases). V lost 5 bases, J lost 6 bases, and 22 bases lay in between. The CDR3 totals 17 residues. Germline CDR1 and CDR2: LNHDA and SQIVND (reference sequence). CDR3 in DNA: TGTGCCAGTAGTCGACCCCCGCCCCCAGGGGCTGCCGGGGAGCTGTTTTTT. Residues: CASSRPPPPGAAGELFF.

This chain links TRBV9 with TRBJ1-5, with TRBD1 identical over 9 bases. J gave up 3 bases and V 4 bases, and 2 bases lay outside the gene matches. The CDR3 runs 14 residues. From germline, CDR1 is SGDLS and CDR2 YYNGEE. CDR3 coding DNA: TGTGCCAGCAGCAGGGACAGGGACAATCAGCCCCAGCATTTT. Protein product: CASSRDRDNQPQHF.

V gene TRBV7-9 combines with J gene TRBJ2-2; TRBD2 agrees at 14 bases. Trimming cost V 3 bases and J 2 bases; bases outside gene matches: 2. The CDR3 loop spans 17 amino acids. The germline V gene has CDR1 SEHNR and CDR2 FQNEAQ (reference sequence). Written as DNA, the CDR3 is TGTGCCAGCAGCTTGGGACTAGCGGGGGTTAACACCGGGGAGCTGTTTTTT. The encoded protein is CASSLGLAGVNTGELFF. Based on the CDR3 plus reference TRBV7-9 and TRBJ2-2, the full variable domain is DTGVSQNPRHKITKRGQNVTFRCDPISEHNRLYWYRQTLGQGPEFLTYFQNEAQLEKSRLLSDRFSAERPKGSFSTLEIQRTEQGDSAMYLCASSLGLAGVNTGELFFGEGSRLTVL.

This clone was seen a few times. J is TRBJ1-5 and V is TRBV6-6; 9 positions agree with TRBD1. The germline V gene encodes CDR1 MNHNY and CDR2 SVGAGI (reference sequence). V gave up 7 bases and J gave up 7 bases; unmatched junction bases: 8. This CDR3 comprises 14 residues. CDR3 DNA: TGTGCCAGCATCGCGGGACAGGGACAACAGCCCCAGCATTTT. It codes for CASIAGQGQQPQHF.

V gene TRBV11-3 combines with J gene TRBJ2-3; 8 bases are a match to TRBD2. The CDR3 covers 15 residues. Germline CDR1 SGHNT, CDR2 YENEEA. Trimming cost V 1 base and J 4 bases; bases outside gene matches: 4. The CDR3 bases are TGTGCCAGCAGCTTAGGGACCGGGGGGGCAGATACGCAGTATTTT. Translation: CASSLGTGGADTQYF.

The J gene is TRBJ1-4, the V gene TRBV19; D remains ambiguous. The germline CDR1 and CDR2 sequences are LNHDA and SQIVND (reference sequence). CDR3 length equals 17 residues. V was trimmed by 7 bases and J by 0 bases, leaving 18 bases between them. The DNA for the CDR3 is TGTGCCAGTACTACCATACAGCTCAAGACAACTAATGAAAAACTGTTTTTT. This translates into CASTTIQLKTTNEKLFF.

The CDR3 sequence is CASSQEKGTGNTEAFF. Written as DNA, the CDR3 is TGTGCCAGCAGCCAAGAGAAGGGGACAGGGAACACTGAAGCTTTCTTT. The chain joins TRBV3-1 (or the pseudogene TRBV3-2) to TRBJ1-1; the match to TRBD1 covers 8 bases. The CDR3 runs 16 residues. The germline CDR1 and CDR2 sequences are LGHDT and YNNKEL (reference sequence). V dropped 0 bases and J dropped 1; count of bases not matched to a gene: 4.

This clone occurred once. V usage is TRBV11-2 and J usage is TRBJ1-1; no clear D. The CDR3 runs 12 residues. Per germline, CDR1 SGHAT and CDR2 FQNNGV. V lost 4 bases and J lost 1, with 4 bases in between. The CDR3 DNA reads TGTGCCAGCAGCTATAGGAACACTGAAGCTTTCTTT. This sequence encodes CASSYRNTEAFF.

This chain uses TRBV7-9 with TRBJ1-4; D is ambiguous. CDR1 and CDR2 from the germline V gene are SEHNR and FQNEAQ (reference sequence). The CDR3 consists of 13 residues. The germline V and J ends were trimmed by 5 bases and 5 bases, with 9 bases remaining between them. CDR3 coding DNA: TGTGCCAGCAGCCACCCGGGAAATGAAAAACTGTTTTTT. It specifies CASSHPGNEKLFF.